A single sample gave rise to the 30 T cell receptor beta chains below, sequenced in a study of T cell responses to AZD1222 COVID-19 vaccine. Method: immunoSEQ multiplex PCR; TCRdb's copy keeps in-frame clones and lacks some. The data contain 150,000 to 200,000 clones, 75% to 95% of them singletons. Here the sequenced sample was peripheral blood, taken on day 0 of AZD1222 vaccination. All receptors come from an adult in good health.

V gene TRBV9 combines with J gene TRBJ2-5, with no clear D. There are 15 residues in the CDR3. CDR1 is SGDLS, CDR2 YYNGEE, per germline. Trimming left V 4 bases short and J 1 base short, with 14 bases between. The CDR3 reads CASSPRWAIQETQYF. The CDR3 DNA reads as TGTGCCAGCAGCCCCAGGTGGGCGATCCAAGAGACCCAGTACTTC. Full variable domain (rest looked up from reference TRBV9 and TRBJ2-5): DSGVTQTPKHLITATGQRVTLRCSPRSGDLSVYWYQQSLDQGLQFLIQYYNGEERAKGNILERFSAQQFPDLHSELNLSSLELGDSALYFCASSPRWAIQETQYFGPGTRLLVL.

The chain carries TRBV5-6 and TRBJ1-2; D may be TRBD1 (5 bases). The CDR3 covers 14 residues. CDR1 SGHDT and CDR2 YYEEEE come from the germline V gene. The V gene lost 4 bases and the J gene lost 2 bases, with 12 bases spanning the gap. CDR3 nucleotides: TGTGCCAGCAGCGAGGGACGGATAAACTATGGCTACACCTTC. This gives the protein CASSEGRINYGYTF. The variable domain in full, completed from reference TRBV5-6 and TRBJ1-2, reads DAGVTQSPTHLIKTRGQQVTLRCSPKSGHDTVSWYQQALGQGPQFIFQYYEEEERQRGNFPDRFSGHQFPNYSSELNVNALLLGDSALYLCASSEGRINYGYTFGSGTRLTVV.

The chain's CDR3 is CASSSPGQGRNGYTF. The CDR3 DNA is TGTGCCAGCAGCTCCCCGGGACAGGGAAGGAATGGCTACACCTTC. This sequence joins TRBV7-2 and TRBJ1-2; 9 nucleotides align to TRBD1. V trimming: 4 bases; J trimming: 6 bases; junction bases outside the gene matches: 9. Germline V gives CDR1 SGHTA, CDR2 FQGNSA. This CDR3 is built from 15 residues.

The rearrangement joins TRBV27 to TRBJ1-3, with D perhaps matching TRBD1 (5 bases). CDR3 size: 15 residues. In germline, CDR1 is MNHEY, CDR2 SMNVEV (reference sequence). V shed 5 bases and J shed 3 bases, with 14 bases lying between them. The CDR3 DNA reads as TGTGCCAGCAGTCTGCAGGGCCCGGGTGGAAACACCATATATTTT. It specifies CASSLQGPGGNTIYF.

This clone was found once. The rearrangement uses TRBV5-4 and TRBJ1-6; D not certain. CDR3 length equals 15 residues. Deletions cut 6 bases from V and 0 bases from J, with 10 bases between. Germline-derived CDR1 and CDR2 are SGHNT and YYREEE (reference sequence). The CDR3 region has the DNA TGTGCCAGCACCCAAAGAAGCTCCTATAATTCACCCCTCCACTTT. Translated, it gives CASTQRSSYNSPLHF.

This sequence joins TRBV18 and TRBJ2-7, with D possibly called TRBD1 or TRBD2 (5 bases each). Trimming shortened V by 2 bases and J by 5 bases, and 13 bases separated the two germline ends. This CDR3 contains 14 residues. The germline V gene has CDR1 KGHSH and CDR2 LQKENI. The CDR3 nucleotides are TGTGCCAGCTCACCAGTTGGGGGTTCGAACGAGCAGTACTTC. Protein product: CASSPVGGSNEQYF. Full variable domain (remainder filled in from reference TRBV18 and TRBJ2-7): NAGVMQNPRHLVRRRGQEARLRCSPMKGHSHVYWYRQLPEEGLKFMVYLQKENIIDESGMPKERFSAEFPKEGPSILRIQQVVRGDSAAYFCASSPVGGSNEQYFGPGTRLTVT.

The chain is built from TRBV5-1 and TRBJ2-1; 13 bases are shared with TRBD2. The CDR3 totals 15 residues. CDR1 and CDR2 (germline): SGHRS, YFSETQ. The V segment lost 4 bases and the J segment 9 bases; nucleotides outside the gene matches: 7. CDR3 DNA sequence: TGCGCCAGCAGCGACGGACTAGCGGGGGCGACTGAGCAGTTCTTC. Its translation is CASSDGLAGATEQFF.

The J gene is TRBJ1-5, the V gene TRBV5-1, with 12 bases aligning to TRBD1. Germline CDR1 is SGHRS and CDR2 is YFSETQ. CDR3 length equals 15 residues. The junction had 4 bases not matched to a gene; V was cut back by 4 bases and J by 5 bases. The CDR3 region has the DNA TGCGCCAGCAGCCCGGGGACAGGGGGCGATCAGCCCCAGCATTTT. It is translated as CASSPGTGGDQPQHF. Filled out from reference TRBV5-1 and TRBJ1-5, the complete variable domain reads KAGVTQTPRYLIKTRGQQVTLSCSPISGHRSVSWYQQTPGQGLQFLFEYFSETQRNKGNFPGRFSGRQFSNSRSEMNVSTLELGDSALYLCASSPGTGGDQPQHFGDGTRLSIL.

The V gene is TRBV7-2, the J gene TRBJ2-7; D ambiguous. The V and J ends lost 1 base and 6 bases respectively, with 10 bases between them. Per the germline V gene, CDR1 is SGHTA and CDR2 is FQGNSA. This CDR3 has 13 amino acids. The CDR3 sequence: CASSLVPGVEQYF. The CDR3 DNA reads TGTGCCAGCAGCTTAGTGCCCGGAGTCGAGCAGTACTTC.

The chain combines TRBV19 with TRBJ2-1; 9 positions match TRBD2. V shed 7 bases and J 15 bases; nucleotides not matched to a gene: 10. The CDR3 is 12 amino acids. Germline CDR1 and CDR2: LNHDA and SQIVND (reference sequence). CDR3 sequence reads: CASNPPSGDWFF. Written as DNA, the CDR3 is TGTGCCAGTAACCCCCCTAGCGGGGATTGGTTCTTC.

V and J are TRBV19 and TRBJ1-1; D gene unclear. This CDR3 is 11 amino acids long. V was trimmed by 6 bases and J by 4 bases, leaving 6 bases between them. Germline CDR1 is LNHDA and CDR2 is SQIVND (reference sequence). In DNA form, the CDR3 reads TGTGCCAGTAGGGAGGGCACTGAAGCTTTCTTT. The encoded protein is CASREGTEAFF.

This chain uses TRBV6-5 with TRBJ1-1; D not resolved. CDR1 is MNHEY, CDR2 SVGAGI, per germline. This CDR3 is 12 amino acids long. Trimming stripped 6 bases from V and 1 base from J, with 6 bases between. CDR3 amino acids: CASRFGNTEAFF. The CDR3 bases are TGTGCCAGCAGGTTCGGGAACACTGAAGCTTTCTTT.

V gene TRBV11-2 combines with J gene TRBJ2-7, with a possible D match to TRBD1 (6 bases). Trimming pared 0 bases from V and 5 bases from J, leaving 17 bases between. CDR1 is SGHAT, CDR2 FQNNGV, per germline. The CDR3 runs 16 residues. The CDR3 sequence: CASSLDRGSWPDEQYF. CDR3 in DNA: TGTGCCAGCAGCTTAGATAGGGGGTCCTGGCCGGACGAGCAGTACTTC.

DNA of the CDR3: TGCGCCAGCAGCTTGGGGGACAGGGGGCTTTCCGGGGAGCTGTTTTTT. Translating gives CASSLGDRGLSGELFF. The chain couples TRBV5-1 to TRBJ2-2; 12 bases align to TRBD1. In germline, CDR1 is SGHRS, CDR2 YFSETQ. The CDR3 extends over 16 amino acids. Germline trimming cut 0 bases from V and 6 bases from J; bases unmatched to any gene: 3.

The chain employs TRBV27 and TRBJ1-6; TRBD1 matches at 9 bases. Trimming removed 4 bases from V and 10 bases from J; junction bases left unmatched: 8. CDR3 length: 15 amino acids. Germline V CDR1 and CDR2: MNHEY, SMNVEV (reference sequence). The CDR3 DNA follows: TGTGCCAGCAGTTCCGGACAGGGGTCTTGGTCACCCCTCCACTTT. It encodes CASSSGQGSWSPLHF.

The chain has TRBV12-5 and TRBJ2-3, with D possibly being TRBD1 or TRBD2 (6 bases each). The CDR3 covers 16 residues. V dropped 0 bases and J dropped 1 base, with 11 bases sitting between them. Germline lookup yields CDR1 LGHNT and CDR2 FRNRAP. The CDR3 region is CASGLVTGARTDTQYF. CDR3 in DNA: TGTGCTAGTGGTTTGGTAACGGGGGCGCGCACAGATACGCAGTATTTT.

The V gene is TRBV14, the J gene TRBJ2-3; no clear D gene. The CDR3 covers 14 residues. Germline values: CDR1 SGHDN, CDR2 FVKESK. The germline V and J ends were trimmed by 0 bases and 0 bases, with 4 bases remaining between them. CDR3 sequence reads: CASSQDYSTDTQYF. CDR3 in DNA: TGTGCCAGCAGCCAAGACTATAGCACAGATACGCAGTATTTT. Filled out from reference TRBV14 and TRBJ2-3, the complete variable domain reads EAGVTQFPSHSVIEKGQTVTLRCDPISGHDNLYWYRRVMGKEIKFLLHFVKESKQDESGMPNNRFLAERTGGTYSTLKVQPAELEDSGVYFCASSQDYSTDTQYFGPGTRLTVL.

The J gene is TRBJ2-4, the V gene TRBV7-9; either TRBD1 or TRBD2 may fit D (5 bases each). V dropped 1 base and J dropped 0 bases, with 7 bases sitting between them. Germline V lookup: CDR1 SEHNR, CDR2 FQNEAQ (reference sequence). The CDR3 is made up of 15 amino acids. In DNA form, the CDR3 reads TGTGCCAGCAGCTTAGTGGGGGAAGCCAAAAACATTCAGTACTTC. It is translated as CASSLVGEAKNIQYF.

This chain joins TRBV6-5 and TRBJ2-7; possible D gene TRBD1, 6 bases. Germline CDR1 reads MNHEY; CDR2 reads SVGAGI. This CDR3 spans 13 amino acids. The ends were cut back, 5 bases at V and 3 bases at J, with 11 bases in the middle. Here the CDR3 reads CASSPPTGYEQYF. The CDR3, as DNA: TGTGCCAGCAGTCCTCCGACAGGCTACGAGCAGTACTTC.

For this clone: The same CDR3 is also encoded by other DNA sequences in this sample. V usage is TRBV7-2 and J usage is TRBJ2-1, with TRBD2 identical over 11 bases. Germline lookup yields CDR1 SGHTA and CDR2 FQGNSA. After removal of 3 bases from V and 7 bases from J, the junction contained 5 bases not matched to a gene. The CDR3 loop spans 15 amino acids. The CDR3 coding sequence is TGTGCCAGCAGCTTGACTAGCGGGGTTTATAATGAGCAGTTCTTC. Its protein product is CASSLTSGVYNEQFF. Combining the CDR3 with reference TRBV7-2 and TRBJ2-1 gives the whole variable domain GAGVSQSPSNKVTEKGKDVELRCDPISGHTALYWYRQSLGQGLEFLIYFQGNSAPDKSGLPSDRFSAERTGGSVSTLTIQRTQQEDSAVYLCASSLTSGVYNEQFFGPGTRLTVL.

V is TRBV9 and J is TRBJ1-1, with D uncertain. CDR3 length: 10 residues. V lost 7 bases and J 6 bases, leaving 7 bases between the germline ends. Germline lookup yields CDR1 SGDLS and CDR2 YYNGEE. The CDR3 nucleotides are TGTGCCAGCGGTGGACCTGAAGCTTTCTTT. It encodes CASGGPEAFF. The whole variable domain, filled in from reference TRBV9 and TRBJ1-1, reads DSGVTQTPKHLITATGQRVTLRCSPRSGDLSVYWYQQSLDQGLQFLIQYYNGEERAKGNILERFSAQQFPDLHSELNLSSLELGDSALYFCASGGPEAFFGQGTRLTVV.

V is TRBV4-3 and J is TRBJ2-7, with D possibly TRBD1 on 5 matching bases. This CDR3 is 15 amino acids long. CDR1 LGHNA and CDR2 YSLEER come from the germline V gene. Trimming cost V 0 bases and J 4 bases, with 13 bases left between them. The CDR3 nucleotides are TGCGCCAGCAGCCAAGACCACTACACAGGTTACGAGCAGTACTTC. Its translation: CASSQDHYTGYEQYF.

This clone showed up just once. The rearrangement links TRBV5-4 to TRBJ1-4, with TRBD1 identical over 10 bases. Per germline, CDR1 SGHNT and CDR2 YYREEE (reference sequence). With V trimmed by 0 bases and J by 8 bases, 4 bases remained unmatched. The CDR3 has 15 residues. CDR3: CASSLGGTGDEKLFF. The DNA of the CDR3 is TGTGCCAGCAGCTTGGGTGGGACAGGGGACGAAAAACTGTTTTTT.

This chain uses TRBV6-5 with TRBJ2-7; D possibly corresponds to TRBD1 (6 bases). Germline V gene lookup returns CDR1 MNHEY and CDR2 SVGAGI. V gave up 6 bases and J gave up 4 bases, with 13 bases separating them. This CDR3 has 13 amino acids. The CDR3 nucleotides read TGTGCCAGCAGACAGGGAAGTCTGTACGAGCAGTACTTC. Translated, it gives CASRQGSLYEQYF.

J is TRBJ1-2 and V is TRBV2; 7 nucleotides line up with TRBD1. V shed 3 bases, J shed 7 bases, and the junction held 8 bases outside the gene matches. Germline V gives CDR1 SNHLY, CDR2 FYNNEI. CDR3 length: 14 amino acids. CDR3 coding DNA: TGTGCCAGCAGTGAGTCGGACAGGTCGGTTGGCTACACCTTC. This encodes CASSESDRSVGYTF.

The V gene is TRBV6-1, the J gene TRBJ1-4, with D unresolved. Trimming took 4 bases from V and 0 from J, leaving 12 bases between them. Germline V gene sequence: CDR1 MNHNS, CDR2 SASEGT. The length of the CDR3 is 16 residues. CDR3 region: CASSGRRRATNEKLFF. The CDR3 DNA sequence: TGTGCCAGCAGTGGTAGACGACGGGCAACTAATGAAAAACTGTTTTTT.

This chain links TRBV10-3 with TRBJ2-3; 8 nucleotides agree with TRBD2. The CDR3 contains 15 residues. The V and J ends lost 7 bases and 5 bases, in that order; junction bases with no gene match: 11. Germline CDR1 and CDR2: ENHRY and SYGVKD. DNA of the CDR3: TGTGCCATCAAGGGAGCGGGGGATGGTAGAGATACGCAGTATTTT. Translated: CAIKGAGDGRDTQYF.

In DNA, the CDR3 is TGTGCCAGCAGCAACGGAGTAGCGGTCTCCTACGAGCAGTACTTC. Protein: CASSNGVAVSYEQYF. The rearrangement links TRBV6-2 or TRBV6-3 to TRBJ2-7, with a possible D match to TRBD2 (6 bases). This CDR3 spans 15 amino acids. Between the trimmed V and J ends, which lost 6 bases and 0 bases, there was a span of 15 bases. CDR1 is MNHEY, CDR2 SVGEGT, per germline.

The J gene is TRBJ1-6, the V gene TRBV14; D is unclear. V lost 0 bases to trimming and J lost 8 bases, with 11 bases between them. The length of the CDR3 is 15 residues. Germline loops: CDR1 SGHDN, CDR2 FVKESK. CDR3 region: CASSQDLAAHSPLHF. DNA of the CDR3: TGTGCCAGCAGCCAAGATCTGGCGGCACATTCACCCCTCCACTTT. Based on the CDR3 plus reference TRBV14 and TRBJ1-6, the full variable domain is EAGVTQFPSHSVIEKGQTVTLRCDPISGHDNLYWYRRVMGKEIKFLLHFVKESKQDESGMPNNRFLAERTGGTYSTLKVQPAELEDSGVYFCASSQDLAAHSPLHFGNGTRLTVT.

This sequence joins TRBV7-9 and TRBJ1-1; D is unclear. There are 13 residues in the CDR3. V was shortened by 5 bases and J by 7 bases, with 14 bases between the two germline ends. Per germline, CDR1 SEHNR and CDR2 FQNEAQ (reference sequence). CDR3 loop: CASSLGLRDEAFF. The CDR3, as DNA: TGTGCCAGCAGCCTTGGACTTCGAGATGAAGCTTTCTTT.